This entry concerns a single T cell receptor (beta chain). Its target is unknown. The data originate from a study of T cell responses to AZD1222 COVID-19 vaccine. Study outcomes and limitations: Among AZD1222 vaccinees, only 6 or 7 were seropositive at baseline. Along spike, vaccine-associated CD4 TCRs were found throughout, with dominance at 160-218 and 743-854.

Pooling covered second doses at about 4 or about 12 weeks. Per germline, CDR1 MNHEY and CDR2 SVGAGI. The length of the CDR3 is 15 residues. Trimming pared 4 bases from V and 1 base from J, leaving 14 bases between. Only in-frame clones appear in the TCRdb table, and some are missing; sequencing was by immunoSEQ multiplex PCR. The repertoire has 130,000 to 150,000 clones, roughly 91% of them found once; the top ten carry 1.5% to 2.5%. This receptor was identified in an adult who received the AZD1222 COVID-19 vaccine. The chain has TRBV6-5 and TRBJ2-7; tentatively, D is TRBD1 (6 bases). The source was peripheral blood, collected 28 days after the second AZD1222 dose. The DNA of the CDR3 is TGTGCCAGCAGTTCCCGATTCAGGGGTTCCTACGAGCAGTACTTC. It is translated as CASSSRFRGSYEQYF.